This note documents a single T cell receptor beta chain sequence. Its target is unknown. With 3 bases removed from V and 5 bases from J, the gap between germline ends came to 13 bases. This CDR3 region has 14 residues. Germline CDR1 and CDR2: SGHNT and YYREEE (reference sequence). This record belongs to a study of T cell repertoires in aging, cancer and after chemotherapy. Study-wide results and limits: In hematological cancer patients, infiltrated lymphoid organs may have impaired thymic emigration or peripheral T cell expansion.

Multiplex touch-down PCR with TRB-A/B primers amplified rearranged V-D-J TRB sequences. One entry per CDR3 protein results from TCRdb running MiXCR on the multiplex PCR reads. The profile shows around 13,000 distinct CDR3 sequences, under 35% of them singletons. TCR beta rearrangements were amplified from peripheral blood genomic DNA. The specimen was blood. The origin of this receptor is a human donor with a blood cancer. This chain links TRBV5-4 with TRBJ2-3, with D possibly being TRBD2 (5 bases). CDR3 region: CASSSDLAKDTQYF. CDR3 coding DNA: TGTGCCAGCAGCTCCGACTTAGCGAAAGATACGCAGTATTTT.